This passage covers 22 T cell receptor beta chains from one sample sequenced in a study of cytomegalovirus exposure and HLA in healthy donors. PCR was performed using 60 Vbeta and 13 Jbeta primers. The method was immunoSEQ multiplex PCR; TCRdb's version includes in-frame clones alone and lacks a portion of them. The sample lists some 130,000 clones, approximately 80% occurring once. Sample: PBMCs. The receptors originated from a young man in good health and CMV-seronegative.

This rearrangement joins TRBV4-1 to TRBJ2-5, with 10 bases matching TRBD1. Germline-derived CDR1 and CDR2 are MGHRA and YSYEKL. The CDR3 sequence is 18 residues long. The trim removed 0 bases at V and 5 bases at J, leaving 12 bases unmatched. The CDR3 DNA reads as TGCGCCAGCAGCCAAGATACAGCGGGGACAGGGGTATGGGAGACCCAGTACTTC. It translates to CASSQDTAGTGVWETQYF.

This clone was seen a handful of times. Here the CDR3 reads CASSMSGQGTGELFF. CDR3 DNA: TGTGCCAGTAGTATGAGCGGACAGGGCACCGGGGAGCTGTTTTTT. This rearrangement joins TRBV19 to TRBJ2-2, with 8 bases fitting TRBD1. The CDR3 loop spans 15 amino acids. Looked up from germline, CDR1 is LNHDA and CDR2 is SQIVND (reference sequence). V shed 3 bases, J shed 4 bases, and the junction held 4 bases outside the gene matches.

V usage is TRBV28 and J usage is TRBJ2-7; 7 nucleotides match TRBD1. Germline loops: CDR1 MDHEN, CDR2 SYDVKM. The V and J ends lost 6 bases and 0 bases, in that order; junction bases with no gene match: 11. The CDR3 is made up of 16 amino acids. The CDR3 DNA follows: TGTGCCAGCAGCCCACAGGGGTCCTCCAGCTCCTACGAGCAGTACTTC. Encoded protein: CASSPQGSSSSYEQYF.

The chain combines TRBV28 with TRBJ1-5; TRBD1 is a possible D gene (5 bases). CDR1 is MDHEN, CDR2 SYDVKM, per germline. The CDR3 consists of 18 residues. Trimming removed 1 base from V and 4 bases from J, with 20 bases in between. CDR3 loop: CASSLSSGPLKGNQPQHF. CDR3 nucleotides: TGTGCCAGCAGTTTATCATCAGGCCCCTTGAAGGGGAATCAGCCCCAGCATTTT.

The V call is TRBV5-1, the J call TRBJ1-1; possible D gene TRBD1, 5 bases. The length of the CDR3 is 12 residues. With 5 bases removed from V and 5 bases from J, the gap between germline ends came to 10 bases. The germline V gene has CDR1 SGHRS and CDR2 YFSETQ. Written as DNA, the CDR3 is TGCGCCAGCAGTCCCCGGGGGACTGAAGCTTTCTTT. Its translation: CASSPRGTEAFF.

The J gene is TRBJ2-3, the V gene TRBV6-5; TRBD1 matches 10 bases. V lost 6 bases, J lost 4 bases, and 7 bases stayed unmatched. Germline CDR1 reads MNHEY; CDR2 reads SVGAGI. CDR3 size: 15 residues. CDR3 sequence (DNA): TGTGCCAGCAGAAAAAGACAGGGGGCTCCAGATACGCAGTATTTT. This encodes CASRKRQGAPDTQYF.

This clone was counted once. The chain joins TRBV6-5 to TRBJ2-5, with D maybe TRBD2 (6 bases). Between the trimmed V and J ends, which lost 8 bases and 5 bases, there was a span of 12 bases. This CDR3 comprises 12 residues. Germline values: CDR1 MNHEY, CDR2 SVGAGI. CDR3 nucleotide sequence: TGTGCCAGCCGTAGGGACTCGGAGACCCAGTACTTC. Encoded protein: CASRRDSETQYF.

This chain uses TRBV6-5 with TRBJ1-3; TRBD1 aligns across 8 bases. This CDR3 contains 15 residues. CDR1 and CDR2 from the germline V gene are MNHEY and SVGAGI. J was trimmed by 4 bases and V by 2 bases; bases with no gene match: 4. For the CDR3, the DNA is TGTGCCAGCAGTTACGCAGGACAGGGCGGAAACACCATATATTTT. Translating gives CASSYAGQGGNTIYF.

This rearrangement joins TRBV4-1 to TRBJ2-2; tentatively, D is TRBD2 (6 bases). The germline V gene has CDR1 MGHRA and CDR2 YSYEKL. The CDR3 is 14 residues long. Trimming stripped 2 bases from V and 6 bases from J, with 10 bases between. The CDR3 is CASSQFGGPGELFF. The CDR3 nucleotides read TGCGCCAGCAGCCAATTCGGGGGACCCGGGGAGCTGTTTTTT.

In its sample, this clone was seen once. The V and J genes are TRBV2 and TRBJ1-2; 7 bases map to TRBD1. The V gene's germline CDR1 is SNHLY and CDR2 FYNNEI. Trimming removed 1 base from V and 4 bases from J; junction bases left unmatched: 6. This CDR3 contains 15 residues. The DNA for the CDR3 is TGTGCCAGCAGTGAAGGACAGGGATGGGGCTATGGCTACACCTTC. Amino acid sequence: CASSEGQGWGYGYTF.

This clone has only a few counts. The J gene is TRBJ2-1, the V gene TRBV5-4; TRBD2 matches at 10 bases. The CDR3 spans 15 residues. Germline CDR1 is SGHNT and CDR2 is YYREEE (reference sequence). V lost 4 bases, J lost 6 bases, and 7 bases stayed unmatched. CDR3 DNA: TGTGCCAGCAGCCCCGGGACTAGCGATCCCAATGAGCAGTTCTTC. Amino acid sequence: CASSPGTSDPNEQFF.

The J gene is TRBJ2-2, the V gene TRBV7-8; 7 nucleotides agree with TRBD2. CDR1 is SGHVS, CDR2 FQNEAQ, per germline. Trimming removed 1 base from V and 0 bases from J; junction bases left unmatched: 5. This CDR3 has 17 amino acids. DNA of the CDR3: TGTGCCAGCAGCTTAGACCTCGGGACTACGAACACCGGGGAGCTGTTTTTT. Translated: CASSLDLGTTNTGELFF.

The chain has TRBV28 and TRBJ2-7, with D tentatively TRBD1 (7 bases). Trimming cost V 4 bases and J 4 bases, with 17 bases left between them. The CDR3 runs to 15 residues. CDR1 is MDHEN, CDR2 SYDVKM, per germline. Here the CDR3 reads CASSSGGTANYEQYF. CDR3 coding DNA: TGTGCCAGCAGTTCAGGCGGGACAGCTAATTACGAGCAGTACTTC.

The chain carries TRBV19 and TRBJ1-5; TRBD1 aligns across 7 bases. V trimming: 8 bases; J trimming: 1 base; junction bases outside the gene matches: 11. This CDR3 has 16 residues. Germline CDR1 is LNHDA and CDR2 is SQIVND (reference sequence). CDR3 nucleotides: TGTGCCAGTGGCACAGGGGCAATTGAAAGCAATCAGCCCCAGCATTTT. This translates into CASGTGAIESNQPQHF.

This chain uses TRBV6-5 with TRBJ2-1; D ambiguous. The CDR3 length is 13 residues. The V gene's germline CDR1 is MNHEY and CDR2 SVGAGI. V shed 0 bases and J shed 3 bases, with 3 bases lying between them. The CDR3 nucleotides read TGTGCCAGCAGTTACTCGAGCTACAATGAGCAGTTCTTC. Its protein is CASSYSSYNEQFF.

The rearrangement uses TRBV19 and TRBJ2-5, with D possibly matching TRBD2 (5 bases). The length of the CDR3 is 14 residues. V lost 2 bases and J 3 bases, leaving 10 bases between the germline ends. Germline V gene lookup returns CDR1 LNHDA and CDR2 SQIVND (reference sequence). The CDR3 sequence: CASSIRAGEETQYF. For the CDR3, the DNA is TGTGCCAGTAGTATACGAGCCGGGGAAGAGACCCAGTACTTC.

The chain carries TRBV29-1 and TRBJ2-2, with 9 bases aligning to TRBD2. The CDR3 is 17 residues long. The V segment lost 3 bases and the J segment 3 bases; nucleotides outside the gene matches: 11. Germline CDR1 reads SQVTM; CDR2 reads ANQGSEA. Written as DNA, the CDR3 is TGCAGCGTTGACACTGGACTAGCGCGTATCGACACCGGGGAGCTGTTTTTT. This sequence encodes CSVDTGLARIDTGELFF.

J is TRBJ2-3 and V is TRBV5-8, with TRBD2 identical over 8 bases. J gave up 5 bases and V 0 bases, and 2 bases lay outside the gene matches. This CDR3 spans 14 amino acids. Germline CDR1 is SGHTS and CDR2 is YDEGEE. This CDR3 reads CASSLGLAGDTQYF. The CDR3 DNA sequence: TGTGCCAGCAGCTTGGGGCTAGCGGGAGATACGCAGTATTTT.

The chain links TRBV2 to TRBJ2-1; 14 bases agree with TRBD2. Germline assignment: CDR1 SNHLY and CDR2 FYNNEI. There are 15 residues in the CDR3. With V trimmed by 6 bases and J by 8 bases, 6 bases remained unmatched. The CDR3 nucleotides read TGTGCCAGCAGCGGGACTAGCGGGGGTATCGATGAGCAGTTCTTC. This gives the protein CASSGTSGGIDEQFF.

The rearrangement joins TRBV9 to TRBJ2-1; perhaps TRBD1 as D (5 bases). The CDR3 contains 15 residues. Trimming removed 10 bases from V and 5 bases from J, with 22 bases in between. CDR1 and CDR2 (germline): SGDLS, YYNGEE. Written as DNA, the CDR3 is TGTGCCGGAGTAAATCTCGCACGACAGAACAATGAGCAGTTCTTC. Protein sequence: CAGVNLARQNNEQFF.

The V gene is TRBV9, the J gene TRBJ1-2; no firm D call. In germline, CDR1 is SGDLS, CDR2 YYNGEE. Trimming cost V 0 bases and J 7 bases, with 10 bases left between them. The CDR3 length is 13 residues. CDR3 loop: CASSVAAGGGYTF. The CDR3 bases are TGTGCCAGCAGCGTAGCTGCGGGCGGTGGCTACACCTTC.

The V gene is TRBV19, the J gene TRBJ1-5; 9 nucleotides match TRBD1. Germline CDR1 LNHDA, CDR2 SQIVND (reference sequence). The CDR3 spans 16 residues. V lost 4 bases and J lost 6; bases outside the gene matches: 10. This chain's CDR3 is CASSTQTGGRGQPQHF. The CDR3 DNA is TGTGCCAGTAGTACGCAGACAGGGGGAAGGGGTCAGCCCCAGCATTTT.